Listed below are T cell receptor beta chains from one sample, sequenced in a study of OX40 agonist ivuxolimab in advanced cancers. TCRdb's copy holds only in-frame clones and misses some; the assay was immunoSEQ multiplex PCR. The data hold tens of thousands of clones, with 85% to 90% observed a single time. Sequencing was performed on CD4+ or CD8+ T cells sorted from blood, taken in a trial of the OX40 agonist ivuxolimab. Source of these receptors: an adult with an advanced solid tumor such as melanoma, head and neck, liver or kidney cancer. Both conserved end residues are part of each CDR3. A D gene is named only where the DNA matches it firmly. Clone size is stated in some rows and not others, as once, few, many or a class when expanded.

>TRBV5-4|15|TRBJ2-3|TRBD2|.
TGTGCCAGCAGCTTGACTCTAGCGGGGGCAGATACGCAGTATTTT
CASSLTLAGADTQYF
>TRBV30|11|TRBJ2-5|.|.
TGTGCCTGGAGTGTAGAGAGTACCCAGTACTTC
CAWSVESTQYF
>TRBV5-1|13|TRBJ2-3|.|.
TGCGCCAGCGAGGGTGCGGGCACAGATACGCAGTATTTT
CASEGAGTDTQYF
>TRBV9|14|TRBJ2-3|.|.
TGTGCCAGCAGCGTAGAACGCAGCACAGATACGCAGTATTTT
CASSVERSTDTQYF
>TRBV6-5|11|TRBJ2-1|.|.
TGTGCCAGCAGCGACTTCGGAGAGCAGTTCTTC
CASSDFGEQFF
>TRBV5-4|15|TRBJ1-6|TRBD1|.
TGTGCCAGCCGCAGTGGGACAGGGGATAATTCACCCCTCCACTTT
CASRSGTGDNSPLHF
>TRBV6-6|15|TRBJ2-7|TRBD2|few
TGTGCCAGCAGTTACTCGGCGGGAGGGCCGGGCGAGCAGTACTTC
CASSYSAGGPGEQYF
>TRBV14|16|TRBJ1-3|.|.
TGTGCCAGCAGCCAAGAAGGGATCTTAACGGGAAACACCATATATTTT
CASSQEGILTGNTIYF
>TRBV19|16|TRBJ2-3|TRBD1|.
TGTGCCAGTACCAGTTCCGGGACAGGGATTGGAGATACGCAGTATTTT
CASTSSGTGIGDTQYF
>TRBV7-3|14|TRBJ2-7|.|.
TGTGCCAGCAGCTCTAGACAGAGACCCTACGAGCAGTACTTC
CASSSRQRPYEQYF
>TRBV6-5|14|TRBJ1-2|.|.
TGTGCCAGCAGTTTCCAGGAGTCACGGTATGGCTACACCTTC
CASSFQESRYGYTF
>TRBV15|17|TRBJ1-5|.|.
TGTGCCACCAGCAGAGGAGATGGGGTAGCCGGCAATCAGCCCCAGCATTTT
CATSRGDGVAGNQPQHF
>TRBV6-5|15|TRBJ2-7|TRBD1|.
TGTGCCAGCAGTTCCACGACAGGGGGGGCCTACGAGCAGTACTTC
CASSSTTGGAYEQYF
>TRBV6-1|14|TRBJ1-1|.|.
TGTGCCAGCAGGGAGGGAAGGGTGAACACTGAAGCTTTCTTT
CASREGRVNTEAFF
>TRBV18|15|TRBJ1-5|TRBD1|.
TGTGCCAGCTCACTTACTACAGGGGTCAATCAGCCCCAGCATTTT
CASSLTTGVNQPQHF
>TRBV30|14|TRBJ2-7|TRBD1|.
TGTGCCTGGAGTGCGGACAGGGGACTGTACGAGCAGTACTTC
CAWSADRGLYEQYF
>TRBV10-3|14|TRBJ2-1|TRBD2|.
TGTGCCACCCGAGGGACTAGCGGGGAGAATGAGCAGTTCTTC
CATRGTSGENEQFF
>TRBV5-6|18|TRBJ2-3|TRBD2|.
TGTGCCAGCACCATTTTCCGCGGGAGCGGGCCGGGCACAGATACGCAGTATTTT
CASTIFRGSGPGTDTQYF
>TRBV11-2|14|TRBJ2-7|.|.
TGTGCCAGCAGCTTAATCGAGGGGGTAAACGAGCAGTACTTC
CASSLIEGVNEQYF
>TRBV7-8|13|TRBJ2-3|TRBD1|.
TGTGCCAGCAGCTTTTACAGGGGTGATACGCAGTATTTT
CASSFYRGDTQYF
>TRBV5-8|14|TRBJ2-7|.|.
TGTGCCAGCAAACACCGGGACCCCGCTCGGGAGCAGTACTTC
CASKHRDPAREQYF
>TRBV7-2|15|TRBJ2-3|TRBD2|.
TGTGCCAGCAGCTTAGTAGCGGGGGCCACAGATACGCAGTATTTT
CASSLVAGATDTQYF